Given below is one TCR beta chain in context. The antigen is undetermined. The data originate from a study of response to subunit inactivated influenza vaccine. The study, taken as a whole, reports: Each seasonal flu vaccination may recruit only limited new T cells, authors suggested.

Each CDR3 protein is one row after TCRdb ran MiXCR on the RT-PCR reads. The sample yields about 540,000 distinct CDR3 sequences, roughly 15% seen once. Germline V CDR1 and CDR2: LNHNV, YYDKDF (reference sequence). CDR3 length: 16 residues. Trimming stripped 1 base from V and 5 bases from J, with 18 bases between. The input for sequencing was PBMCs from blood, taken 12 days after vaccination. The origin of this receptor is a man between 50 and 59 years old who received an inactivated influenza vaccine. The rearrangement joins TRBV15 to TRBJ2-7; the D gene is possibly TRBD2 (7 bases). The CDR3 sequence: CATSRGDRGAFNEQYF. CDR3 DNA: TGTGCCACCAGCAGAGGCGATCGGGGGGCTTTCAACGAGCAGTACTTC.